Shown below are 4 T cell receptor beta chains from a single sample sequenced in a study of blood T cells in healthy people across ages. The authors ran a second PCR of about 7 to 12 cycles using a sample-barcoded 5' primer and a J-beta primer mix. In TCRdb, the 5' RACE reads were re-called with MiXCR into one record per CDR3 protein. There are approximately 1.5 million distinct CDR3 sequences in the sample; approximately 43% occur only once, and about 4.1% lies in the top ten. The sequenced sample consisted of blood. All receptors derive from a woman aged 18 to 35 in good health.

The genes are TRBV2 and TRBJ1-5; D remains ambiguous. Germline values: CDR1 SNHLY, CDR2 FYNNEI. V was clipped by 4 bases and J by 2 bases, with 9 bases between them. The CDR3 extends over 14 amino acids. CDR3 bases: TGTGCCAGCAGTGTAGGGTATGGCAATCAGCCCCAGCATTTT. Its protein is CASSVGYGNQPQHF.

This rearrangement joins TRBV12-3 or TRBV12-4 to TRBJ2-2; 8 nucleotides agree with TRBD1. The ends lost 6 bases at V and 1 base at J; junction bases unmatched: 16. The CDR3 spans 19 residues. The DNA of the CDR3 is TGTGCCAGCAGCTCACGTAGAGTCAGGGGGCTTCAGAACACCGGGGAGCTGTTTTTT. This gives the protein CASSSRRVRGLQNTGELFF.

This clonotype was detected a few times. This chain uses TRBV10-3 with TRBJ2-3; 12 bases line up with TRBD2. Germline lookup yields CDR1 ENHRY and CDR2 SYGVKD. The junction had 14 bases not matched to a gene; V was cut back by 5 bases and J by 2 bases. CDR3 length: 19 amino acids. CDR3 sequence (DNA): TGTGCCATCAGTACCGGACTAGCGGGAACTCAACCGTACACAGATACGCAGTATTTT. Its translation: CAISTGLAGTQPYTDTQYF.

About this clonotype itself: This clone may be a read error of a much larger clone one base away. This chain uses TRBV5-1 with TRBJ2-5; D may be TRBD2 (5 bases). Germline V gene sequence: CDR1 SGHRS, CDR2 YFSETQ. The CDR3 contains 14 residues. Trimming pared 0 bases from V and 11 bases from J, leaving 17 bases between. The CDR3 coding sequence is TGCGCCAGCAGCTTGGAGGTAGGACTCAATGAGCAGTACTTC. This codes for CASSLEVGLNEQYF.